This T cell receptor (beta chain) was sequenced in a study of regulatory T cells in long-lasting Graves disease. As concerns this clonotype: Its antigen remains unidentified. A read error is the likely source, as a far larger clone sits one nucleotide away.

Time point reported: newly diagnosed GD, antithyroid drugs for less than 3 months. Making the TCR library involved RNA that had been extracted from PBMCs. The length of the CDR3 is 11 residues. Germline values: CDR1 MDHEN, CDR2 SYDVKM. With 8 bases removed from V and 5 bases from J, the gap between germline ends came to 10 bases. Arm-PCR of CDR3 regions and iRepertoire HTBI primers were the basis on which TCR beta libraries were built. TCRdb processed the multiplex PCR reads anew with MiXCR; each CDR3 protein has one entry. The sample records a few hundred thousand distinct CDR3 sequences, 13% being singletons. General study points: Persistent disease exhibited a predilection for TRBV28, TRBJ1-2 and TRBJ2-5.

The sample also formed part of further work on T cells in Graves' hyperthyroidism and ophthalmopathy.

The V gene is TRBV28, the J gene TRBJ2-7; D ambiguous. The input for sequencing was peripheral blood mononuclear cells (PBMCs), taken at new diagnosis, from a patient treated with antithyroid drugs. This clonotype was sampled from a man aged 30 to 39 with Graves disease. CDR3 region: CASQGPHEQYF. The CDR3 DNA sequence: TGTGCCAGCCAAGGGCCCCACGAGCAGTACTTC. The whole variable domain, filled in from reference TRBV28 and TRBJ2-7, reads DVKVTQSSRYLVKRTGEKVFLECVQDMDHENMFWYRQDPGLGLRLIYFSYDVKMKEKGDIPEGYSVSREKKERFSLILESASTNQTSMYLCASQGPHEQYFGPGTRLTVT.